This TCR beta chain was captured by sequencing in a study of T-cell reconstitution after alpha-beta-depleted transplantation in children. CDR3 length equals 12 residues. Germline V CDR1 and CDR2: DFQATT, SNEGSKA (reference sequence). The germline V and J ends were trimmed by 5 bases and 12 bases, with 17 bases remaining between them. Preparing the TCRbeta library involved the use of unique molecular identifiers. Each CDR3 protein gets one entry after TCRdb re-called the PCR reads with MiXCR. The table includes 640,000 or so distinct CDR3 sequences, around 17% detected once. The sequences come from PBMCs from the stem cell graft donor, collected from the stem cell graft. This receptor was obtained from a human donor who donated a stem cell graft to a child with acute myeloid leukemia. The rearrangement uses TRBV20-1 and TRBJ2-1; D uncertain. The CDR3 spells CSASRLDQGQFF. Written as DNA, the CDR3 is TGCAGTGCTTCCCGACTTGATCAAGGGCAGTTCTTC.